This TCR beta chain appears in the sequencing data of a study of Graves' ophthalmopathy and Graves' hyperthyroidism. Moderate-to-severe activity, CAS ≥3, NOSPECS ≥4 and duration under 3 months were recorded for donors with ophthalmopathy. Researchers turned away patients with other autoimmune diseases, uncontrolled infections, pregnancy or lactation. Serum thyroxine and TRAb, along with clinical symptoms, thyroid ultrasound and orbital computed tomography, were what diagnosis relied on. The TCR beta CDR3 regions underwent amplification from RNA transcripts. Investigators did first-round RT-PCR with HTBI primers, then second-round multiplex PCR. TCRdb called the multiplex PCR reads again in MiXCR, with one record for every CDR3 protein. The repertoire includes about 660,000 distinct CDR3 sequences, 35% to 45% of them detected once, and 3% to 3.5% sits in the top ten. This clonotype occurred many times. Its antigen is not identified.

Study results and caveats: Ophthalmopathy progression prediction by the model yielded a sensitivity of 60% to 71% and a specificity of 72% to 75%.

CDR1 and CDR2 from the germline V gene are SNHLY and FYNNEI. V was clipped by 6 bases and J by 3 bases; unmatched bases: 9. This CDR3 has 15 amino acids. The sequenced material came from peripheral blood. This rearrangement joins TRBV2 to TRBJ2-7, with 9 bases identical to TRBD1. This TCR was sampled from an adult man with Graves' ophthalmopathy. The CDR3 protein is CASSLPTGGDYEQYF. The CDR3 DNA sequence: TGTGCCAGCAGCCTTCCGACAGGGGGTGACTACGAGCAGTACTTC.